This TCR beta chain derives from a study of shared clonotypes between healthy human individuals. TCRdb's table, derived via immunoSEQ multiplex PCR, lists solely in-frame clones and lacks some. The repertoire holds 900,000 to 1,200,000 clones, about 84% seen once, with roughly 0.61% in the top ten. The germline gives CDR1 MDHEN, CDR2 SYDVKM. The CDR3 runs to 17 residues. The J segment lost 1 base and the V segment lost 8 bases, leaving 16 bases of the junction unmatched. This chain uses TRBV28 with TRBJ2-5; the match to TRBD1 covers 7 bases. The TCR was taken from a man younger than 30 in good health. Some clones in this sample may be carry-over from other donors' samples. The sequenced material came from memory CD4+ T cells from PBMCs. Subset here: CD45RA-negative fraction. Here the CDR3 DNA reads TGTGCCAGCGACGGGACAGCCACACCGAGCGTCCAAGAGACCCAGTACTTC. Its translation: CASDGTATPSVQETQYF.